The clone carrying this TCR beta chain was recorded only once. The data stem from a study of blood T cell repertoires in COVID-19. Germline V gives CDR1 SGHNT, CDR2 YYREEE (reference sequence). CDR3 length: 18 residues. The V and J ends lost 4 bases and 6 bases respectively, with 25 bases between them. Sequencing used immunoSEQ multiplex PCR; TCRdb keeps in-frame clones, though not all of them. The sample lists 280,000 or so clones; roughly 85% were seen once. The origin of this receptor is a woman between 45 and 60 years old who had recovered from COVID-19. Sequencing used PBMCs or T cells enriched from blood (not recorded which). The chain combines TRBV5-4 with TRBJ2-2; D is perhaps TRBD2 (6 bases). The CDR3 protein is CASSGRERSAGGAGELFF. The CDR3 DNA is TGTGCCAGCAGCGGCCGTGAAAGGAGCGCCGGAGGGGCCGGGGAGCTGTTTTTT.